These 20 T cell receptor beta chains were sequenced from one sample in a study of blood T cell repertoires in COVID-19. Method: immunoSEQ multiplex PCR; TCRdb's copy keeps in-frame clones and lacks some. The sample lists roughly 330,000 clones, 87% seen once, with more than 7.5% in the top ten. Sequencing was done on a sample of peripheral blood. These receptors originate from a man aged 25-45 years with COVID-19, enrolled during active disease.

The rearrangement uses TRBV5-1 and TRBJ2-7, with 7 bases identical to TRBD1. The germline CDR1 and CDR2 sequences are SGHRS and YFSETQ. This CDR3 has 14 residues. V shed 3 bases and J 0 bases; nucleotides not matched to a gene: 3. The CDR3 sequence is CASSSGQASYEQYF. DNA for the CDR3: TGCGCCAGCAGCTCCGGACAGGCCTCCTACGAGCAGTACTTC.

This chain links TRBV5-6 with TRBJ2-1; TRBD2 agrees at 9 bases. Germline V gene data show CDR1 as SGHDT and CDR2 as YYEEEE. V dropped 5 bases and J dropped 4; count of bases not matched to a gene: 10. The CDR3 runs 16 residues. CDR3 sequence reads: CASRPGVAGEYNEQFF. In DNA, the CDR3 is TGTGCCAGCAGGCCCGGAGTAGCGGGAGAATACAATGAGCAGTTCTTC.

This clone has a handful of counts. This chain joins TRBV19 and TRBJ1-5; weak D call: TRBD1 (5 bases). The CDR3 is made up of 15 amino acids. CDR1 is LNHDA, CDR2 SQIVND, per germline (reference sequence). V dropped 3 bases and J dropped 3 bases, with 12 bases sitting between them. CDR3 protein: CASSIAEGVNQPQHF. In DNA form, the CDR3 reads TGTGCCAGTAGTATCGCGGAAGGGGTCAATCAGCCCCAGCATTTT.

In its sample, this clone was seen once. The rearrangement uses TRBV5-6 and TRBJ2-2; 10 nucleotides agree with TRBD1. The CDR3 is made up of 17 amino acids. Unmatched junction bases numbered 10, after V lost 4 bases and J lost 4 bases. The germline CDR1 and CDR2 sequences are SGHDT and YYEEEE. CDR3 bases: TGTGCCAGCAGCCCGCTGGGACAGGGGAGGACCACCGGGGAGCTGTTTTTT. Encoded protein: CASSPLGQGRTTGELFF.

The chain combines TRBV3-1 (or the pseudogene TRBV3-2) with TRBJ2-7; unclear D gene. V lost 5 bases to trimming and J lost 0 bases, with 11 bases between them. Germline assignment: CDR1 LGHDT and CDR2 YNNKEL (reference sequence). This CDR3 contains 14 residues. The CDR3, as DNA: TGTGCCAGCAGCTCTTGGGCAGTCTCCTACGAGCAGTACTTC. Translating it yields CASSSWAVSYEQYF.

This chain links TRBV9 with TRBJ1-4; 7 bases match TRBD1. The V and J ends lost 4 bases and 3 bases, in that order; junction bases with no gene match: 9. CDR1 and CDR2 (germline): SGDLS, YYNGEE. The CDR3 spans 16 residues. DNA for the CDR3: TGTGCCAGCAGCTCGGGACAGTGGTTTTCTAATGAAAAACTGTTTTTT. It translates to CASSSGQWFSNEKLFF. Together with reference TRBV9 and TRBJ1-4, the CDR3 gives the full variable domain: DSGVTQTPKHLITATGQRVTLRCSPRSGDLSVYWYQQSLDQGLQFLIQYYNGEERAKGNILERFSAQQFPDLHSELNLSSLELGDSALYFCASSSGQWFSNEKLFFGSGTQLSVL.

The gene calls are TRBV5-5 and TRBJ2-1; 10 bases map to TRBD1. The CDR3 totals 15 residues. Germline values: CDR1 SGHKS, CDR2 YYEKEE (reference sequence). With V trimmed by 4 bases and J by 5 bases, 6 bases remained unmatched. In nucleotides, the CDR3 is TGTGCCAGCAGCCCCGGACAGGGGGTTGACAATGAGCAGTTCTTC. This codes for CASSPGQGVDNEQFF.

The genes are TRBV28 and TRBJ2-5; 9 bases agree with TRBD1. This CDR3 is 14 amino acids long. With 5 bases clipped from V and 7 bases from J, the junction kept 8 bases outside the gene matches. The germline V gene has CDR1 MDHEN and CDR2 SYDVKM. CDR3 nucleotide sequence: TGTGCCAGCAGTGGTACAGGGGGCAGAGGGACCCAGTACTTC. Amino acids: CASSGTGGRGTQYF. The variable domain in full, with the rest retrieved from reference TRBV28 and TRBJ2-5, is DVKVTQSSRYLVKRTGEKVFLECVQDMDHENMFWYRQDPGLGLRLIYFSYDVKMKEKGDIPEGYSVSREKKERFSLILESASTNQTSMYLCASSGTGGRGTQYFGPGTRLLVL.

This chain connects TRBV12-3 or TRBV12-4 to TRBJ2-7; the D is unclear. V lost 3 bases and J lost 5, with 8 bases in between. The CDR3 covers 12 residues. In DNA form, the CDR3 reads TGTGCCAGCAGTTTTCGGTCTCACGAGCAGTACTTC. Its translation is CASSFRSHEQYF.

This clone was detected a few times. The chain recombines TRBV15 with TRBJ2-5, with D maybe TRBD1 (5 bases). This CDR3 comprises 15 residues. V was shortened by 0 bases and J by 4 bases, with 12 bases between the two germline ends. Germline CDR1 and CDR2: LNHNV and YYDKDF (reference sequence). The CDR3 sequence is CATSRDRGAGETQYF. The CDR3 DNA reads TGTGCCACCAGCAGAGATAGGGGCGCCGGAGAGACCCAGTACTTC.

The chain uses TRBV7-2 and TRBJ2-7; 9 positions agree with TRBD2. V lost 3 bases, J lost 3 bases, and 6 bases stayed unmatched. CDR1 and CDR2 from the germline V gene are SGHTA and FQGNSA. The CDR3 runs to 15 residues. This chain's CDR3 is CASSFSTSGYYEQYF. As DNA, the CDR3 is TGTGCCAGCAGCTTCTCAACTAGCGGGTACTACGAGCAGTACTTC.

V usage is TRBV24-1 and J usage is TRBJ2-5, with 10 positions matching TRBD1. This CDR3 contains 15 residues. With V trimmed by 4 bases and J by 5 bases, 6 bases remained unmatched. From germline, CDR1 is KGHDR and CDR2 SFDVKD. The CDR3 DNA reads TGTGCCACCAGTGACGGACAGGGGGTTGTGGAGACCCAGTACTTC. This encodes CATSDGQGVVETQYF.

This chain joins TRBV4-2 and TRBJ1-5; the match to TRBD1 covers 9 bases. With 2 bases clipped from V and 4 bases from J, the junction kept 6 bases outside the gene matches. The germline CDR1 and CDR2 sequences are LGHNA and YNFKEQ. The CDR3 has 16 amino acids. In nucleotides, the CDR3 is TGTGCCAGCAGCCAACAAGAGGGACAGGGAAATCAGCCCCAGCATTTT. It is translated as CASSQQEGQGNQPQHF.

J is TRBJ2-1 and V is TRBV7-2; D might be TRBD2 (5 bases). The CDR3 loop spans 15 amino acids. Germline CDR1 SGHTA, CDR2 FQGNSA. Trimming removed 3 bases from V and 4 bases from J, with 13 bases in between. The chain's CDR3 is CASSFAAGQYNEQFF. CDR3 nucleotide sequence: TGTGCCAGCAGCTTTGCGGCGGGTCAGTACAATGAGCAGTTCTTC.

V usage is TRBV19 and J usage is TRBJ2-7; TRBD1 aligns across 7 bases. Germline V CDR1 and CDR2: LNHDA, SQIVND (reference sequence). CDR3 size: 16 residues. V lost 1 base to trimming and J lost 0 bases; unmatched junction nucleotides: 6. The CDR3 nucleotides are TGTGCCAGTAGTATAGTCCGGGACAGCATCTCCTACGAGCAGTACTTC. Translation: CASSIVRDSISYEQYF.

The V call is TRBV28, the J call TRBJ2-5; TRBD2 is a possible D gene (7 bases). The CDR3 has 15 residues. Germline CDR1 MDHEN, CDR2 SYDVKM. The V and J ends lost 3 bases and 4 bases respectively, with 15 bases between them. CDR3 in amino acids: CASSFGGGLLETQYF. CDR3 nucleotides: TGTGCCAGCAGTTTCGGAGGGGGACTACTAGAGACCCAGTACTTC.

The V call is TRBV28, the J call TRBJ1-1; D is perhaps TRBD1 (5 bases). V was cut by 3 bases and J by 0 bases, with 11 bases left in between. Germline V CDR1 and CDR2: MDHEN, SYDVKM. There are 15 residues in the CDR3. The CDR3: CASSFWGRMNTEAFF. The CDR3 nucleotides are TGTGCCAGCAGTTTCTGGGGCAGGATGAACACTGAAGCTTTCTTT.

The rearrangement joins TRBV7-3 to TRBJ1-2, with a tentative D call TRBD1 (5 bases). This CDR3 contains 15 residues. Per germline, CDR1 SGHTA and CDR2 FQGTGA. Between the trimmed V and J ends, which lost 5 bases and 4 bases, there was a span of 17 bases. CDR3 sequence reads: CASSPPGLIVYGYTF. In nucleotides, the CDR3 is TGTGCCAGCAGCCCACCGGGACTGATCGTCTATGGCTACACCTTC.

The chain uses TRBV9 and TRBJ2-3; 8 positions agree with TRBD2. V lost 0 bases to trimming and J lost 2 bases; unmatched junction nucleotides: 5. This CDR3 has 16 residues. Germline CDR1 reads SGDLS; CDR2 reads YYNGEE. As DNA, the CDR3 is TGTGCCAGCAGCGTAGATCGGGGGGGTTACACAGATACGCAGTATTTT. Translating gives CASSVDRGGYTDTQYF.

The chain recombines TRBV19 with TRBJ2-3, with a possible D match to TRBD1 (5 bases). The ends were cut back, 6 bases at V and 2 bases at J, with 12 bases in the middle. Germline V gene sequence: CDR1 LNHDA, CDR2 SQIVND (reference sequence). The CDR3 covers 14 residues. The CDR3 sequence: CASSKGSDTDTQYF. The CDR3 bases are TGTGCCAGTAGCAAGGGGTCGGACACAGATACGCAGTATTTT.